These T cell receptor beta chains were read from a single sample in a study of T cell changes during pregnancy in multiple sclerosis. Profiled with immunoSEQ multiplex PCR; TCRdb holds only in-frame clones, not every one. The sample has over 40,000 clones, roughly nine tenths seen once. Sequenced material: CD4+ T cells from peripheral blood mononuclear cells, taken in the second trimester of pregnancy. The origin of the receptors is a female donor with multiple sclerosis, enrolled in a pregnancy study. Both conserved end residues are part of each CDR3. A D gene is named only where the DNA matches it firmly. A row's size may be missing; if present it is once, few, many or a size class.

cdr3_aa cdr3_nt j_call v_call clone_size d_call
CASRGGVIGSGYTF TGTGCCAGCAGAGGCGGGGTAATAGGCTCTGGCTACACCTTC TRBJ1-2 TRBV25-1 - -
CATSSRRGSLSYNEQFF TGTGCCACCAGCAGCCGCAGGGGGAGCCTATCCTACAATGAGCAGTTCTTC TRBJ2-1 TRBV15 - TRBD1
CASSQDLLGTGSDYGYTF TGTGCCAGCAGCCAAGATCTGTTGGGGACAGGGAGCGACTATGGCTACACCTTC TRBJ1-2 TRBV14 - TRBD1
CASSRSRINYGYTF TGTGCCAGCTCACGGTCCAGAATCAACTATGGCTACACCTTC TRBJ1-2 TRBV18 - -
CASSAWDITDTQYF TGTGCCAGCAGCGCCTGGGACATTACAGATACGCAGTATTTT TRBJ2-3 TRBV11-2 - -
CASSPDRGEEKLFF TGTGCCAGCAGCCCGGACAGGGGCGAGGAAAAACTGTTTTTT TRBJ1-4 TRBV7-9 few TRBD1
CASSRAGGQGHNEQFF TGTGCCAGTAGTAGGGCTGGGGGACAGGGACACAATGAGCAGTTCTTC TRBJ2-1 TRBV19 few TRBD1
CSVARPPYEQYF TGCAGCGTTGCTAGGCCTCCCTACGAGCAGTACTTC TRBJ2-7 TRBV29-1 few -
CASSLRRGTDTQYF TGCGCCAGCAGCTTGCGGAGAGGAACAGATACGCAGTATTTT TRBJ2-3 TRBV5-1 once -
CASSLRGPGTDTQYF TGTGCCAGTAGCCTCAGGGGGCCGGGCACAGATACGCAGTATTTT TRBJ2-3 TRBV19 few TRBD1
CASSSGTVSLTGEPFF TGCGCCAGCAGCTCCGGGACAGTCTCGCTCACCGGGGAGCCGTTTTTT TRBJ2-2 TRBV5-1 - TRBD1
CATSRGQVRSSPEAFF TGTGCCACCAGCAGAGGGCAGGTAAGAAGCTCTCCTGAAGCTTTCTTT TRBJ1-1 TRBV15 - -
CASSGYTGVAAFF TGTGCCAGCAGTGGGTATACGGGGGTGGCCGCTTTCTTT TRBJ1-1 TRBV25-1 few -
CASSPRLAGPTDTQYF TGTGCCAGTAGTCCCCGACTAGCGGGGCCGACAGATACGCAGTATTTT TRBJ2-3 TRBV19 - TRBD2
CASSFGVSNTEAFF TGTGCCAGCAGCTTCGGGGTCTCGAACACTGAAGCTTTCTTT TRBJ1-1 TRBV7-9 - -
CASSPLGQAYEQYF TGTGCCAGCAGCCCCCTTGGACAGGCCTACGAGCAGTACTTC TRBJ2-7 TRBV7-9 - TRBD1
CASSMIRLENTEAFF TGTGCCAGTAGTATGATACGCCTAGAGAACACTGAAGCTTTCTTT TRBJ1-1 TRBV19 - -
CASSLGQPGKKGYEQYF TGTGCCAGCAGCTTAGGGCAACCAGGGAAGAAGGGGTACGAGCAGTACTTC TRBJ2-7 TRBV7-2 - -
CASSLDGGGYTF TGCGCCAGCAGCTTGGATGGGGGCGGCTACACCTTC TRBJ1-2 TRBV5-1 - -
CASSLELATNEQFF TGCGCCAGCAGCTTGGAACTAGCGACGAATGAGCAGTTCTTC TRBJ2-1 TRBV5-1 - TRBD2
CASSLALGEDGYTF TGCGCCAGCAGCTTGGCCTTGGGGGAGGATGGCTACACCTTC TRBJ1-2 TRBV5-1 - -
CASSQSGTGPYEQYF TGTGCCAGCAGCCAGTCCGGGACAGGGCCCTACGAGCAGTACTTC TRBJ2-7 TRBV6-6 - TRBD1
CASSVNRLHIQYF TGTGCCAGCAGTGTCAACAGGCTCCACATTCAGTACTTC TRBJ2-4 TRBV6-1 - -
CSVEPQGNTEAFF TGCAGCGTTGAACCACAGGGAAACACTGAAGCTTTCTTT TRBJ1-1 TRBV29-1 few -
CASSSLGGLNTEAFF TGTGCCAGCAGCTCCCTAGGGGGATTAAACACTGAAGCTTTCTTT TRBJ1-1 TRBV7-9 - -
CASSPKAGGLSYEQYF TGTGCCAGCTCACCAAAGGCGGGAGGATTGTCCTACGAGCAGTACTTC TRBJ2-7 TRBV18 - TRBD2
CASSQGGTSDWQYF TGTGCCAGCAGCCAAGGTGGGACTAGCGATTGGCAGTACTTC TRBJ2-7 TRBV4-2 - TRBD2
CASSGRDSGYTF TGTGCCAGCAGTGGCCGGGACAGCGGCTACACCTTC TRBJ1-2 TRBV6-5 once TRBD1
CASSVAGAGGAYNEQFF TGCGCCAGCAGCGTGGCGGGGGCGGGAGGCGCGTACAATGAGCAGTTCTTC TRBJ2-1 TRBV5-1 - TRBD2
CASSSLLAGEAFF TGTGCCAGCAGTTCGCTCTTGGCTGGTGAAGCTTTCTTT TRBJ1-1 TRBV6-5 - -
CASISSGLAILDEQFF TGTGCCAGTATCTCCTCGGGACTAGCGATATTAGATGAGCAGTTCTTC TRBJ2-1 TRBV27 few TRBD2
CASSQSTSSNQPQHF TGTGCCAGCAGCCAATCCACAAGTAGCAATCAGCCCCAGCATTTT TRBJ1-5 TRBV16 once -
CASSNPWGGTEAFF TGTGCCAGTAGTAATCCTTGGGGAGGCACTGAAGCTTTCTTT TRBJ1-1 TRBV19 - -
CASSLAGGVSYEQYF TGTGCCAGCAGCTTGGCGGGAGGGGTATCCTACGAGCAGTACTTC TRBJ2-7 TRBV5-8 - TRBD2
CSASTGLHQPQHF TGCAGCGCCTCGACAGGGCTTCATCAGCCCCAGCATTTT TRBJ1-5 TRBV29-1 few TRBD1
CASSPRGQGARNEKLFF TGTGCCAGTAGTCCCCGAGGACAGGGGGCCCGAAATGAAAAACTGTTTTTT TRBJ1-4 TRBV19 few TRBD1
CASSSDGTAPYEQYF TGTGCCAGCAGCTCGGACGGGACTGCCCCGTACGAGCAGTACTTC TRBJ2-7 TRBV11-2 - -
CASSQAGGLKYTQYF TGTGCCAGCAGTCAAGCGGGGGGTCTTAAGTATACGCAGTATTTT TRBJ2-3 TRBV6-1 - TRBD2
CASSPRTPSSYNEQFF TGTGCCAGCTCCCCGAGGACTCCGAGCTCCTACAATGAGCAGTTCTTC TRBJ2-1 TRBV18 - -
CSGSTALQETQYF TGCAGTGGTTCGACAGCCCTCCAAGAGACCCAGTACTTC TRBJ2-5 TRBV29-1 - -
CASSPAGTSGAAGEQYF TGTGCCAGCAGCCCAGCCGGGACTAGCGGGGCGGCGGGGGAGCAGTACTTC TRBJ2-7 TRBV5-4 - TRBD2
CASSIFLQGRYNEQFF TGTGCCAGCAGCATTTTCCTACAGGGGAGGTACAATGAGCAGTTCTTC TRBJ2-1 TRBV7-2 few -
CASSFGTGIFDTEAFF TGCGCCAGCAGCTTCGGGACAGGGATTTTCGACACTGAAGCTTTCTTT TRBJ1-1 TRBV5-1 - TRBD1
CASSVEAARGTTNEKLFF TGTGCCAGCAGTGTCGAGGCCGCAAGGGGCACAACTAATGAAAAACTGTTTTTT TRBJ1-4 TRBV25-1 - -
CASSSGQSYNEQFF TGTGCCAGCAGCTCCGGACAGTCCTACAATGAGCAGTTCTTC TRBJ2-1 TRBV5-8 - -
CASSEGTGRIGKGNQPQHF TGTGCCAGCAGTGAGGGGACAGGGAGGATTGGAAAGGGCAATCAGCCCCAGCATTTT TRBJ1-5 TRBV6-1 once TRBD1
CAWSSWRGSYEQYF TGTGCCTGGAGTTCTTGGCGGGGCTCCTACGAGCAGTACTTC TRBJ2-7 TRBV30 - -
CAWSGLADAYEQYF TGTGCCTGGAGTGGACTAGCGGATGCCTACGAGCAGTACTTC TRBJ2-7 TRBV30 - TRBD2
CASSLRALGQAIEAFF TGTGCCAGCAGTTTACGGGCACTAGGACAGGCTATTGAAGCTTTCTTT TRBJ1-1 TRBV28 - TRBD1
CASSLGLRDEQYF TGTGCCAGCAGCTTGGGTCTTCGCGACGAGCAGTACTTC TRBJ2-7 TRBV5-4 - -
CASTTGNTEAFF TGTGCCAGCACTACAGGGAACACTGAAGCTTTCTTT TRBJ1-1 TRBV28 - -
CASSKVTNKVRDYHRGGELFF TGTGCCAGCAGCAAAGTAACGAATAAGGTAAGGGACTACCATAGGGGCGGGGAGCTGTTTTTT TRBJ2-2 TRBV21-1 - -
CASSFRTGTGNTIYF TGTGCCAGCAGCTTCCGTACAGGGACTGGAAACACCATATATTTT TRBJ1-3 TRBV13 - -
CSARLAGDTGELFF TGCAGCGCAAGACTAGCGGGAGACACCGGGGAGCTGTTTTTT TRBJ2-2 TRBV29-1 - TRBD2
CASRNSGSSYEQYF TGTGCCAGCAGGAATAGCGGGAGCTCCTACGAGCAGTACTTC TRBJ2-7 TRBV7-9 - TRBD2
CASSLLREKLFF TGTGCCAGCAGTTTACTGAGAGAAAAACTGTTTTTT TRBJ1-4 TRBV28 - -
CASGSTSGRTDTQYF TGTGCCAGCGGATCTACTAGCGGCCGCACAGATACGCAGTATTTT TRBJ2-3 TRBV7-9 once TRBD2
CASSDPAGPYEQYF TGTGCCAGCAGTGATCCGGCGGGACCATACGAGCAGTACTTC TRBJ2-7 TRBV25-1 - -